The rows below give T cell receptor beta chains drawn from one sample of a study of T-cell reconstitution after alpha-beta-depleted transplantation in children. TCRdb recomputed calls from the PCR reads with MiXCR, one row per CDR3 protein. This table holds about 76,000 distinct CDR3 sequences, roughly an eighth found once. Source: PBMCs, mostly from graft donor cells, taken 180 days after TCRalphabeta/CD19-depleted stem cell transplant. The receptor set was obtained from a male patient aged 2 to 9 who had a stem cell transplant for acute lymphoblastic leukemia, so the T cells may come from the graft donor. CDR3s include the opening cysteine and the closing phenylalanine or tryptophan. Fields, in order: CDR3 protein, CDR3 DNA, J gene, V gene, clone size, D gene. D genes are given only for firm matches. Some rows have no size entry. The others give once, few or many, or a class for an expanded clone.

cdr3_aa: CASSLNQGVRDTDTQYF
cdr3_nt: TGCGCCAGCAGCCTCAACCAGGGGGTGAGGGACACAGATACGCAGTATTTT
j_call: TRBJ2-3
v_call: TRBV4-3
clone_size: few
d_call: TRBD1

cdr3_aa: CASSPNVLTEAFF
cdr3_nt: TGTGCCAGCAGTCCTAATGTCCTTACTGAAGCTTTCTTT
j_call: TRBJ1-1
v_call: TRBV7-9
clone_size: NA
d_call: NA

cdr3_aa: CASSEYQPQHF
cdr3_nt: TGTGCCAGCAGTGAGTATCAGCCCCAGCATTTT
j_call: TRBJ1-5
v_call: TRBV6-1
clone_size: few
d_call: NA

cdr3_aa: CASTPWDSRGRGKNIQYF
cdr3_nt: TGTGCCAGCACTCCATGGGATAGCAGGGGGCGAGGGAAGAACATTCAGTACTTC
j_call: TRBJ2-4
v_call: TRBV28
clone_size: NA
d_call: TRBD1

cdr3_aa: CASSRGVPGELFF
cdr3_nt: TGTGCCAGCAGTAGGGGCGTCCCCGGGGAGCTGTTTTTT
j_call: TRBJ2-2
v_call: TRBV25-1
clone_size: NA
d_call: NA

cdr3_aa: CASTQDRGPYEQYF
cdr3_nt: TGTGCCAGCACCCAGGACAGGGGACCCTACGAGCAGTACTTC
j_call: TRBJ2-7
v_call: TRBV28
clone_size: NA
d_call: TRBD1

cdr3_aa: CASSQRGLAGKTDTQYF
cdr3_nt: TGTGCCAGCAGCCAACGGGGGCTAGCGGGGAAGACAGATACGCAGTATTTT
j_call: TRBJ2-3
v_call: TRBV4-2
clone_size: few
d_call: TRBD2

cdr3_aa: CASSFDRVGYTGELFF
cdr3_nt: TGCGCCAGCAGCTTTGACAGGGTTGGATACACCGGGGAGCTGTTTTTT
j_call: TRBJ2-2
v_call: TRBV5-1
clone_size: NA
d_call: TRBD1

cdr3_aa: CASGGQSRNQPQHF
cdr3_nt: TGTGCCAGCGGTGGACAGTCCCGCAATCAGCCCCAGCATTTT
j_call: TRBJ1-5
v_call: TRBV4-2
clone_size: few
d_call: NA

cdr3_aa: CASSSAQGGETQYF
cdr3_nt: TGTGCCAGCAGTTCCGCACAGGGGGGAGAGACCCAGTACTTC
j_call: TRBJ2-5
v_call: TRBV28
clone_size: NA
d_call: TRBD1

cdr3_aa: CASSISGLAHEQYF
cdr3_nt: TGTGCCAGCAGCATCAGCGGACTAGCACACGAGCAGTACTTC
j_call: TRBJ2-7
v_call: TRBV9
clone_size: few
d_call: TRBD2

cdr3_aa: CSARVQGRDGYTF
cdr3_nt: TGCAGTGCTAGAGTGCAGGGGAGGGATGGCTACACCTTC
j_call: TRBJ1-2
v_call: TRBV20-1
clone_size: few
d_call: NA

cdr3_aa: CASSLARRGPRLKGSYEQYF
cdr3_nt: TGTGCCAGCAGTTTAGCGCGGAGGGGACCGCGCCTGAAGGGGTCCTACGAGCAGTACTTC
j_call: TRBJ2-7
v_call: TRBV12-3/TRBV12-4
clone_size: few
d_call: NA

cdr3_aa: CASSQDRAARANVLTF
cdr3_nt: TGCGCCAGCAGCCAGGACAGGGCTGCGAGGGCCAACGTCCTGACTTTC
j_call: TRBJ2-6
v_call: TRBV4-3
clone_size: NA
d_call: TRBD1

cdr3_aa: CASRTVGQTGELFF
cdr3_nt: TGTGCCAGCAGGACGGTGGGGCAGACCGGGGAGCTGTTTTTT
j_call: TRBJ2-2
v_call: TRBV6-1
clone_size: NA
d_call: NA

cdr3_aa: CASSYRGTSYEQYF
cdr3_nt: TGTGCCAGCAGTTACAGGGGGACCAGCTACGAGCAGTACTTC
j_call: TRBJ2-7
v_call: TRBV6-5
clone_size: NA
d_call: NA

cdr3_aa: CAISGVGGTEAFF
cdr3_nt: TGTGCCATCAGTGGAGTGGGAGGCACTGAAGCTTTCTTT
j_call: TRBJ1-1
v_call: TRBV10-3
clone_size: few
d_call: NA

cdr3_aa: CASSDALPHKYGYTF
cdr3_nt: TGTGCCAGCAGCGACGCACTTCCCCATAAGTATGGCTACACCTTC
j_call: TRBJ1-2
v_call: TRBV6-2/TRBV6-3
clone_size: NA
d_call: NA

cdr3_aa: CASSPVQGHYGYTF
cdr3_nt: TGCGCCAGCAGCCCCGTTCAAGGGCACTATGGCTACACCTTC
j_call: TRBJ1-2
v_call: TRBV4-3
clone_size: few
d_call: NA

cdr3_aa: CASSPRGGHREQFF
cdr3_nt: TGTGCCAGCAGCCCCCGCGGGGGACACCGTGAGCAGTTCTTC
j_call: TRBJ2-1
v_call: TRBV5-5
clone_size: NA
d_call: NA

cdr3_aa: CASSVLNTEAFF
cdr3_nt: TGTGCCAGCAGTGTGCTGAACACTGAAGCTTTCTTT
j_call: TRBJ1-1
v_call: TRBV6-1
clone_size: many
d_call: NA

cdr3_aa: CASSLQAPYSSYNEQFF
cdr3_nt: TGTGCCAGCAGCTTACAAGCCCCATACAGTTCCTACAATGAGCAGTTCTTC
j_call: TRBJ2-1
v_call: TRBV7-2
clone_size: NA
d_call: NA

cdr3_aa: CSARDLRPLEGANTGELFF
cdr3_nt: TGCAGTGCTAGAGATCTACGTCCGTTAGAGGGCGCGAACACCGGGGAGCTGTTTTTT
j_call: TRBJ2-2
v_call: TRBV20-1
clone_size: few
d_call: NA

cdr3_aa: CASSLFLRPVAKNIQYF
cdr3_nt: TGCGCCAGCAGCTTGTTCCTCCGACCGGTAGCCAAAAACATTCAGTACTTC
j_call: TRBJ2-4
v_call: TRBV5-1
clone_size: few
d_call: NA

cdr3_aa: CASSQETMNTEAFF
cdr3_nt: TGCGCCAGCAGCCAAGAAACGATGAACACTGAAGCTTTCTTT
j_call: TRBJ1-1
v_call: TRBV4-3
clone_size: NA
d_call: NA

cdr3_aa: CASSPPKVRPNEQFF
cdr3_nt: TGTGCCAGCAGCCCCCCAAAGGTCCGACCCAATGAGCAGTTCTTC
j_call: TRBJ2-1
v_call: TRBV7-9
clone_size: NA
d_call: NA

cdr3_aa: CASSEPSGTAKSAYEQYF
cdr3_nt: TGTGCCAGCAGTGAACCGTCCGGGACGGCCAAATCGGCCTACGAGCAGTACTTC
j_call: TRBJ2-7
v_call: TRBV2
clone_size: NA
d_call: NA

cdr3_aa: CASTLTGSSYNEQFF
cdr3_nt: TGTGCCAGCACCCTGACTGGGAGCTCCTACAATGAGCAGTTCTTC
j_call: TRBJ2-1
v_call: TRBV11-2
clone_size: NA
d_call: NA

cdr3_aa: CSPIGGNYGYTF
cdr3_nt: TGCAGTCCTATAGGGGGGAACTATGGCTACACCTTC
j_call: TRBJ1-2
v_call: TRBV20-1
clone_size: few
d_call: NA

cdr3_aa: CASSFWDGNSYEQYF
cdr3_nt: TGCGCCAGCAGCTTCTGGGATGGTAATTCCTACGAGCAGTACTTC
j_call: TRBJ2-7
v_call: TRBV5-1
clone_size: few
d_call: NA

cdr3_aa: CSASDRDRVRTLHF
cdr3_nt: TGCAGTGCTAGTGACCGGGACAGGGTGAGAACCCTCCACTTT
j_call: TRBJ1-6
v_call: TRBV20-1
clone_size: NA
d_call: TRBD1

cdr3_aa: CASTGPPPETQYF
cdr3_nt: TGTGCCAGCACAGGACCACCCCCGGAGACCCAGTACTTC
j_call: TRBJ2-5
v_call: TRBV25-1
clone_size: NA
d_call: NA

cdr3_aa: CASSPGQGIQETQYF
cdr3_nt: TGCGCCAGCAGCCCGGGACAGGGGATCCAAGAGACCCAGTACTTC
j_call: TRBJ2-5
v_call: TRBV5-1
clone_size: few
d_call: TRBD1

cdr3_aa: CSAPQVEQYF
cdr3_nt: TGCAGTGCGCCACAGGTGGAGCAGTACTTC
j_call: TRBJ2-7
v_call: TRBV20-1
clone_size: many
d_call: NA

cdr3_aa: CASSRGKGETQYF
cdr3_nt: TGTGCCAGCAGTCGTGGGAAGGGAGAGACCCAGTACTTC
j_call: TRBJ2-5
v_call: TRBV25-1
clone_size: NA
d_call: NA

cdr3_aa: CASSQGTGRLQYF
cdr3_nt: TGCGCCAGCAGCCAGGGAACAGGGCGATTGCAGTACTTC
j_call: TRBJ2-7
v_call: TRBV4-3
clone_size: few
d_call: NA

cdr3_aa: CASSFSLLAERGTDTQYF
cdr3_nt: TGTGCCAGCAGTTTCAGCCTACTAGCGGAGAGGGGCACAGATACGCAGTATTTT
j_call: TRBJ2-3
v_call: TRBV12-3/TRBV12-4
clone_size: NA
d_call: TRBD2

cdr3_aa: CASSSPGQGSYEQYF
cdr3_nt: TGTGCCAGCAGTTCCCCGGGACAGGGGTCCTACGAGCAGTACTTC
j_call: TRBJ2-7
v_call: TRBV28
clone_size: few
d_call: TRBD1

cdr3_aa: CSARVPLTSLRAQYF
cdr3_nt: TGCAGTGCTAGAGTCCCGCTTACCTCCCTTCGGGCCCAGTACTTC
j_call: TRBJ2-5
v_call: TRBV20-1
clone_size: few
d_call: NA

cdr3_aa: CASSWTRYTDTQYF
cdr3_nt: TGTGCCAGCAGTTGGACTAGATACACAGATACGCAGTATTTT
j_call: TRBJ2-3
v_call: TRBV12-3/TRBV12-4
clone_size: few
d_call: TRBD2

cdr3_aa: CASSLGGLSYEQYF
cdr3_nt: TGTGCCAGCAGCTTAGGAGGGCTCTCCTACGAGCAGTACTTC
j_call: TRBJ2-7
v_call: TRBV7-2
clone_size: many
d_call: NA

cdr3_aa: CASSFRRQGGYTF
cdr3_nt: TGTGCCAGCAGTTTTAGGAGGCAGGGGGGCTACACCTTC
j_call: TRBJ1-2
v_call: TRBV27
clone_size: NA
d_call: NA

cdr3_aa: CASSPRPEQETQYF
cdr3_nt: TGTGCCAGCTCACCAAGGCCAGAACAAGAGACCCAGTACTTC
j_call: TRBJ2-5
v_call: TRBV18
clone_size: few
d_call: NA

cdr3_aa: CASRTSGTIGEQFF
cdr3_nt: TGTGCCAGCAGGACTAGCGGGACGATAGGGGAGCAGTTCTTC
j_call: TRBJ2-1
v_call: TRBV7-2
clone_size: few
d_call: TRBD2

cdr3_aa: CASSYAGNQPQHF
cdr3_nt: TGTGCCAGCAGCTACGCCGGGAATCAGCCCCAGCATTTT
j_call: TRBJ1-5
v_call: TRBV27
clone_size: NA
d_call: NA

cdr3_aa: CSARPRGKVQETQYF
cdr3_nt: TGCAGTGCTAGACCTAGGGGGAAAGTCCAAGAGACCCAGTACTTC
j_call: TRBJ2-5
v_call: TRBV20-1
clone_size: medium-sized
d_call: NA

cdr3_aa: CSARDGKRPYNEQFF
cdr3_nt: TGCAGTGCTAGAGATGGGAAGCGGCCATACAATGAGCAGTTCTTC
j_call: TRBJ2-1
v_call: TRBV20-1
clone_size: NA
d_call: NA

cdr3_aa: CASSLAGSYTF
cdr3_nt: TGTGCCAGCAGCTTAGCGGGGAGCTACACCTTC
j_call: TRBJ1-2
v_call: TRBV11-2
clone_size: NA
d_call: NA

cdr3_aa: CATNREFTDTQYF
cdr3_nt: TGTGCCACAAACAGGGAGTTCACAGATACGCAGTATTTT
j_call: TRBJ2-3
v_call: TRBV6-1
clone_size: many
d_call: NA

cdr3_aa: CASSLVGIQRTSGRADTQYF
cdr3_nt: TGTGCCAGCAGCTTAGTCGGGATTCAACGGACTAGCGGGAGGGCGGATACGCAGTATTTT
j_call: TRBJ2-3
v_call: TRBV11-2
clone_size: NA
d_call: TRBD2

cdr3_aa: CASSTEVRGWETQYF
cdr3_nt: TGTGCCAGCAGCACAGAGGTCCGGGGCTGGGAGACCCAGTACTTC
j_call: TRBJ2-5
v_call: TRBV11-2
clone_size: NA
d_call: NA

cdr3_aa: CASSLVGKSYEQYF
cdr3_nt: TGCGCCAGCAGCTTGGTGGGGAAGTCCTACGAGCAGTACTTC
j_call: TRBJ2-7
v_call: TRBV5-1
clone_size: NA
d_call: NA

cdr3_aa: CASSLAGQGIRETQYF
cdr3_nt: TGTGCCAGCAGCTTAGCAGGACAGGGGATTCGAGAGACCCAGTACTTC
j_call: TRBJ2-5
v_call: TRBV7-2
clone_size: few
d_call: TRBD1